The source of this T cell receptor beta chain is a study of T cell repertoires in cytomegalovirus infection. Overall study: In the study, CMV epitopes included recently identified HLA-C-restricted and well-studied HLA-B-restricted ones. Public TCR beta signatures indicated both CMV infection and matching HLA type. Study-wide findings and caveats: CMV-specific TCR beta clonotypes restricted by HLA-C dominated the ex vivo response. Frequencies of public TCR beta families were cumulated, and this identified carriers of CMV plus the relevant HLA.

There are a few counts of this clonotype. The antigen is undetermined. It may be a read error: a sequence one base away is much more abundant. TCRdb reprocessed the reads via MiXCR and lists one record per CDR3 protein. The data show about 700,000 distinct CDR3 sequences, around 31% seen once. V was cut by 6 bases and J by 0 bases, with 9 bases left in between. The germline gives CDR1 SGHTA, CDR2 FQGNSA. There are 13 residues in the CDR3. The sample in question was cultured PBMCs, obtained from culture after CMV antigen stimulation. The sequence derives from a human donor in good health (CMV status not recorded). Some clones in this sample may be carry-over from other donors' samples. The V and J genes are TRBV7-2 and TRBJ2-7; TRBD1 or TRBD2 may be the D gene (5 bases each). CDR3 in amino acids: CASRFGGSYEQYF. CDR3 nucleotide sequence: TGTGCCAGCAGATTTGGGGGCTCCTACGAGCAGTACTTC.